This TCR beta chain was profiled in a study of blood T cell repertoires in COVID-19. Overall study context: Both acute and convalescent COVID-19 samples were obtained from the United States, Italy and Spain.

Original processing notes: Reference gene primer amplification gave estimated nucleated cell counts. Using immunoSEQ multiplex PCR, the repertoire was profiled, and TCRdb retains in-frame clones only, with some absent. That table gives V, J and clone size, and the DNA gave D and trimming. The table lists about 88,000 clones, approximately 90% of them singletons. V lost 0 bases and J 0 bases, leaving 7 bases between the germline ends. There are 16 residues in the CDR3. Per the germline V gene, CDR1 is SGDLS and CDR2 is YYNGEE. V usage is TRBV9 and J usage is TRBJ2-6; D unresolved. Sequenced: peripheral blood. The sequence was collected from a man in his sixties with acute or convalescent COVID-19. The CDR3 loop reads CASSVVTSSGANVLTF. The CDR3 DNA reads TGTGCCAGCAGCGTAGTTACGAGCTCTGGGGCCAACGTCCTGACTTTC.